A single sample gave rise to the 11 T cell receptor beta chains below, sequenced in a study of CD8+CD57+ T cells in acquired aplastic anemia. Genomic DNA, the template, was used for profiling of the TCR beta VDJ and CDR3. TCRdb reanalysed the reads using MiXCR and keeps one entry per CDR3 protein. The table lists some 150,000 distinct CDR3 sequences, roughly half of them singletons. Patients included in sequencing had previously demonstrated CD8+CD57+ cell expansion by flow cytometry. The sequencing sample was made of sorted CD4+, CD8+, or CD8+CD57+ T cells (not recorded which) from PBMCs. Source of these receptors: a human donor with aplastic anemia.

The CDR3 DNA reads as TGTGCCAGCGGGAGGGGTTACGAGCAGTACTTC. Protein product: CASGRGYEQYF. The V call is TRBV2, the J call TRBJ2-7; 7 bases map to TRBD2. Germline assignment: CDR1 SNHLY and CDR2 FYNNEI. The ends lost 8 bases at V and 4 bases at J; junction bases unmatched: 2. This CDR3 is 11 amino acids long. Using reference TRBV2 and TRBJ2-7 for the parts outside the CDR3, the full variable domain is EPEVTQTPSHQVTQMGQEVILRCVPISNHLYFYWYRQILGQKVEFLVSFYNNEISEKSEIFDDQFSVERPDGSNFTLKIRSTKLEDSAMYFCASGRGYEQYFGPGTRLTVT.

This clonotype was recorded many times. The V call is TRBV19, the J call TRBJ2-7; perhaps TRBD1 as D (5 bases). The CDR3 consists of 14 residues. Germline V gene data show CDR1 as LNHDA and CDR2 as SQIVND (reference sequence). The V and J ends lost 7 bases and 3 bases respectively, with 16 bases between them. CDR3 DNA sequence: TGTGCCAGTACCCCAGGGCAGAACCTCTACGAGCAGTACTTC. It yields the protein CASTPGQNLYEQYF.

The J gene is TRBJ2-7, the V gene TRBV9; perhaps TRBD1 as D (6 bases). V was clipped by 3 bases and J by 3 bases, with 13 bases between them. CDR3 size: 14 residues. Germline V CDR1 and CDR2: SGDLS, YYNGEE. The CDR3 protein is CASSAHRDCYEQYF. The CDR3, as DNA: TGTGCCAGCAGCGCCCACAGGGATTGCTACGAGCAGTACTTC.

This sequence joins TRBV2 and TRBJ2-3; D may be TRBD2 (5 bases). V was shortened by 6 bases and J by 2 bases, with 9 bases between the two germline ends. This CDR3 has 13 residues. The germline V gene encodes CDR1 SNHLY and CDR2 FYNNEI. The CDR3 DNA reads as TGTGCCAGCAGGAGCGGATACACAGATACGCAGTATTTT. It codes for CASRSGYTDTQYF.

This clonotype was counted a few times. V usage is TRBV24-1 and J usage is TRBJ2-1; D remains ambiguous. Germline-derived CDR1 and CDR2 are KGHDR and SFDVKD. The CDR3 covers 12 residues. V dropped 4 bases and J dropped 7 bases, with 7 bases sitting between them. The CDR3, as DNA: TGTGCCACCAGTGACCCGAAGAATGAGCAGTTCTTC. This encodes CATSDPKNEQFF.

This rearrangement joins TRBV29-1 to TRBJ2-1; unclear D gene. The V gene lost 8 bases and the J gene lost 12 bases, with 23 bases spanning the gap. Germline loops: CDR1 SQVTM, CDR2 ANQGSEA. This CDR3 region has 13 residues. In DNA, the CDR3 is TGCAGCAGTGACTCTGAGAGTGCCTCTTGGCAGTTCTTC. Its protein is CSSDSESASWQFF.

Many counts were recorded for this clonotype. CDR3 DNA sequence: TGCGCCAGCAGCCAAACATCCGGGACTTTCTACGAGCAGTACTTC. This sequence encodes CASSQTSGTFYEQYF. The chain combines TRBV4-1 with TRBJ2-7, with a weak D call TRBD2 (6 bases). Trimming pared 2 bases from V and 3 bases from J, leaving 14 bases between. The CDR3 is 15 amino acids. The germline CDR1 and CDR2 sequences are MGHRA and YSYEKL.

This clonotype was observed a handful of times. V and J are TRBV20-1 and TRBJ1-1, with TRBD1 matching 7 bases. Germline V CDR1 and CDR2: DFQATT, SNEGSKA (reference sequence). Trimming took 3 bases from V and 5 from J; bases not matched to a gene: 6. This CDR3 has 13 residues. The CDR3 region is CSARDTGETEAFF. As DNA, the CDR3 is TGCAGTGCTAGGGATACAGGGGAAACTGAAGCTTTCTTT.

With respect to this clonotype: This may arise from a read error, as a much more abundant clone is one base away. The chain couples TRBV6-1 to TRBJ1-5; a weak D match, TRBD1 (5 bases). CDR1 and CDR2 (germline): MNHNS, SASEGT. This CDR3 region has 15 residues. The CDR3 coding sequence is TGTGCCAGCACACCGGTGGGGGGTAGCAGTCAGCCCCAGCATTTT. As protein: CASTPVGGSSQPQHF.

In its sample, this clonotype was seen many times. The V gene is TRBV7-9, the J gene TRBJ2-7; D might be TRBD1 (6 bases). Germline V gene sequence: CDR1 SEHNR, CDR2 FQNEAQ (reference sequence). Trimming removed 2 bases at V and 2 bases at J, with 10 bases between. CDR3 length: 14 residues. In DNA form, the CDR3 reads TGTGCCAGCAGCTTACTGGGACACCCCTACGAGCAGTACTTC. Protein product: CASSLLGHPYEQYF. Full variable domain (remainder filled in from reference TRBV7-9 and TRBJ2-7): DTGVSQNPRHKITKRGQNVTFRCDPISEHNRLYWYRQTLGQGPEFLTYFQNEAQLEKSRLLSDRFSAERPKGSFSTLEIQRTEQGDSAMYLCASSLLGHPYEQYFGPGTRLTVT.

V is TRBV7-3 and J is TRBJ2-2; D gene unclear. The germline V gene encodes CDR1 SGHTA and CDR2 FQGTGA. This CDR3 spans 13 amino acids. V shed 5 bases and J shed 0 bases, with 4 bases lying between them. The CDR3 DNA is TGTGCCAGCAGCACCGCGAACACCGGGGAGCTGTTTTTT. Its translation: CASSTANTGELFF.